This T cell receptor beta chain appears in the sequencing data of a study of T cell repertoires and Cas9 in healthy adults. Libraries were prepared by immunoSEQ multiplex PCR; TCRdb keeps only in-frame clonotypes and omits some of them. The sample shows about 22,000 clones, about 89% of them seen only once. Germline CDR1 reads SGDLS; CDR2 reads YYNGEE. The CDR3 is made up of 15 amino acids. Trimming removed 4 bases from V and 4 bases from J; junction bases left unmatched: 4. The V call is TRBV9, the J call TRBJ2-5; 13 bases match TRBD2. This TCR was recovered from a human donor in good health. Sequencing input: CD4+ effector T cells (CD127+, CD25-, CD137-, CD154-) from PBMCs; culture status not recorded. The CDR3 protein is CASSPGLAGRETQYF. CDR3 DNA: TGTGCCAGCAGCCCGGGACTAGCGGGGCGAGAGACCCAGTACTTC.